Presented here are 20 T cell receptor beta chains from one specimen sequenced in a study of CD8 T cells in Susac syndrome. A quantity of roughly 0.5 to 1 ug RNA underwent reverse transcription using random hexamers. Via MiXCR, TCRdb re-called the immunoSEQ multiplex PCR reads, giving one row per CDR3 protein. The data hold 100,000 to 150,000 distinct CDR3 sequences, with 90% to 95% observed a single time. The sequenced sample consisted of CD4+ T cells from PBMCs. These TCRs come from a human donor in good health.

The chain combines TRBV2 with TRBJ2-3; TRBD1 aligns across 8 bases. Trimming cost V 6 bases and J 6 bases; bases outside gene matches: 11. The germline CDR1 and CDR2 sequences are SNHLY and FYNNEI. The CDR3 has 15 residues. CDR3 coding DNA: TGTGCCAGCAGAGACAGGGGTGAGAAGCCGGATACGCAGTATTTT. Protein: CASRDRGEKPDTQYF.

A single count supports this clonotype. This chain joins TRBV19 and TRBJ2-1, with 11 bases identical to TRBD2. The ends lost 4 bases at V and 7 bases at J; junction bases unmatched: 9. CDR1 and CDR2 (germline): LNHDA, SQIVND (reference sequence). The CDR3 consists of 16 residues. This CDR3 is CASSNPGLAAKNEQFF. The CDR3 bases are TGTGCCAGTAGTAACCCGGGACTAGCGGCAAAGAATGAGCAGTTCTTC. Complete variable domain (other parts from reference TRBV19 and TRBJ2-1): DGGITQSPKYLFRKEGQNVTLSCEQNLNHDAMYWYRQDPGQGLRLIYYSQIVNDFQKGDIAEGYSVSREKKESFPLTVTSAQKNPTAFYLCASSNPGLAAKNEQFFGPGTRLTVL.

The CDR3 DNA is TGTGCCACCAGCAGAGGTAGGGACACCTACGAGCAGTACTTC. This encodes CATSRGRDTYEQYF. V usage is TRBV15 and J usage is TRBJ2-7; D might be TRBD1 (6 bases). Germline V gives CDR1 LNHNV, CDR2 YYDKDF (reference sequence). Trimming took off 1 base at V and 2 bases at J, with 9 bases between the two ends. The CDR3 loop spans 14 amino acids.

This chain links TRBV29-1 with TRBJ2-7, with D possibly matching TRBD1 (5 bases). The CDR3 is 16 amino acids. V gave up 0 bases and J gave up 2 bases, with 17 bases separating them. The germline CDR1 and CDR2 sequences are SQVTM and ANQGSEA. The CDR3 DNA is TGCAGCGTTGAAGAGGAGTTTCAGGGAACCCCCTACGAGCAGTACTTC. This translates into CSVEEEFQGTPYEQYF.

The J gene is TRBJ2-3, the V gene TRBV29-1, with D perhaps matching TRBD1 or TRBD2 (5 bases each). Germline CDR1 reads SQVTM; CDR2 reads ANQGSEA. The V end was cut by 7 bases, the J end by 2 bases, with 22 bases between. The CDR3 runs to 16 residues. CDR3 DNA sequence: TGCAGCGCCTCAGGGAGTAGCGCCGGTCACACAGATACGCAGTATTTT. As protein: CSASGSSAGHTDTQYF.

This clonotype was seen a few times. An end of the junction differs from the germline gene, which may be a read error. V is TRBV7-2 and J is TRBJ2-1; TRBD2 matches 9 bases. The CDR3 runs to 15 residues. From germline, CDR1 is SGHTA and CDR2 FQGNSA. The CDR3 reads CASSLSGSSYNEQFF. The CDR3 nucleotides read TGCGCCAGCAGCCTTAGCGGGAGCTCCTACAATGAGCAGTTCTTC.

The CDR3 region is CASSFPRGEQYF. The CDR3 DNA reads TGTGCCAGCAGCTTTCCTAGGGGCGAGCAGTACTTC. The rearrangement links TRBV13 to TRBJ2-7; D possibly corresponds to TRBD1 (5 bases). Germline V gives CDR1 PRHDT, CDR2 FYEKMQ (reference sequence). The CDR3 covers 12 residues. Trimming took off 3 bases at V and 6 bases at J, with 9 bases between the two ends.

V and J are TRBV3-1 and TRBJ2-7; no clear D gene. V was shortened by 0 bases and J by 1 base, with 7 bases between the two germline ends. The germline V gene has CDR1 LGHDT and CDR2 YNNKEL (reference sequence). The CDR3 extends over 14 amino acids. The CDR3 DNA reads TGTGCCAGCAGCCAAGACTATGTTTCCTACGAGCAGTACTTC. Translated: CASSQDYVSYEQYF.

The rearrangement links TRBV29-1 to TRBJ2-3; 10 bases fit TRBD1. The CDR3 is 12 residues long. Germline CDR1 is SQVTM and CDR2 is ANQGSEA. V trimming: 7 bases; J trimming: 4 bases; junction bases outside the gene matches: 2. The CDR3, as DNA: TGCAGCGGGGACAGGGGCGCAGATACGCAGTATTTT. This sequence encodes CSGDRGADTQYF.

The J gene is TRBJ2-7, the V gene TRBV28; 9 bases match TRBD2. This CDR3 comprises 13 residues. J was trimmed by 5 bases and V by 4 bases; bases with no gene match: 3. Per germline, CDR1 MDHEN and CDR2 SYDVKM. The CDR3, as DNA: TGTGCCAGCAGTTCAGCGGGAGGCCACGAGCAGTACTTC. Its translation: CASSSAGGHEQYF.

The chain employs TRBV4-2 and TRBJ1-1, with 8 bases aligning to TRBD1. V was clipped by 0 bases and J by 4 bases; unmatched bases: 4. The CDR3 has 15 residues. Germline CDR1 is LGHNA and CDR2 is YNFKEQ. CDR3 amino acids: CASSQEGQGSTEAFF. CDR3 nucleotide sequence: TGTGCCAGCAGCCAAGAAGGACAGGGAAGCACTGAAGCTTTCTTT.

The V call is TRBV18, the J call TRBJ1-1; weak D call: TRBD1 (6 bases). There are 14 residues in the CDR3. Trimming removed 1 base at V and 1 base at J, with 7 bases between. Per the germline V gene, CDR1 is KGHSH and CDR2 is LQKENI. The CDR3 loop reads CASSPRGQNTEAFF. The CDR3, as DNA: TGTGCCAGCTCACCACGGGGACAGAACACTGAAGCTTTCTTT. Filled out from reference TRBV18 and TRBJ1-1, the complete variable domain reads NAGVMQNPRHLVRRRGQEARLRCSPMKGHSHVYWYRQLPEEGLKFMVYLQKENIIDESGMPKERFSAEFPKEGPSILRIQQVVRGDSAAYFCASSPRGQNTEAFFGQGTRLTVV.

In DNA form, the CDR3 reads TGCGCCAGCAGCCAAGGGACAGGGGCCACTGAAGCTTTCTTT. Its protein product is CASSQGTGATEAFF. The chain employs TRBV4-1 and TRBJ1-1, with 9 bases aligning to TRBD1. Germline CDR1 is MGHRA and CDR2 is YSYEKL. The CDR3 contains 14 residues. V lost 1 base, J lost 4 bases, and 1 base stayed unmatched.

J is TRBJ2-7 and V is TRBV18; 10 nucleotides match TRBD1. J was trimmed by 3 bases and V by 2 bases; bases with no gene match: 4. Looked up from germline, CDR1 is KGHSH and CDR2 is LQKENI. The CDR3 is 15 residues long. CDR3 nucleotide sequence: TGTGCCAGCTCACCATCGGGGACAGGGGTCTACGAGCAGTACTTC. Protein product: CASSPSGTGVYEQYF. The entire variable domain, with the rest obtained from reference TRBV18 and TRBJ2-7, is as follows: NAGVMQNPRHLVRRRGQEARLRCSPMKGHSHVYWYRQLPEEGLKFMVYLQKENIIDESGMPKERFSAEFPKEGPSILRIQQVVRGDSAAYFCASSPSGTGVYEQYFGPGTRLTVT.

This chain links TRBV29-1 with TRBJ1-1; D not certain. This CDR3 region has 12 residues. Between the trimmed V and J ends, which lost 2 bases and 5 bases, there was a span of 9 bases. Germline-derived CDR1 and CDR2 are SQVTM and ANQGSEA. The CDR3 nucleotides are TGCAGCGTTGAACCGGGGAGAACTGAAGCTTTCTTT. It yields the protein CSVEPGRTEAFF.

The chain employs TRBV20-1 and TRBJ2-7; perhaps TRBD2 as D (5 bases). Per the germline V gene, CDR1 is DFQATT and CDR2 is SNEGSKA (reference sequence). CDR3 length: 15 amino acids. V lost 0 bases and J 6 bases, leaving 18 bases between the germline ends. CDR3 residues: CSAREPIGKQGEQYF. The CDR3 DNA follows: TGCAGTGCTAGAGAGCCTATCGGGAAACAAGGCGAGCAGTACTTC.

The genes are TRBV7-9 and TRBJ2-7, with a possible D match to TRBD2 (5 bases). The V gene lost 2 bases and the J gene lost 6 bases, with 8 bases spanning the gap. The germline gives CDR1 SEHNR, CDR2 FQNEAQ (reference sequence). This CDR3 contains 12 residues. The CDR3 protein is CASSLIASEQYF. DNA for the CDR3: TGTGCCAGCAGCTTAATAGCGAGCGAGCAGTACTTC.

The CDR3 protein is CASSWGLQSQETQYF. DNA for the CDR3: TGCGCCAGCAGCTGGGGACTTCAAAGCCAAGAGACCCAGTACTTC. The rearrangement links TRBV5-1 to TRBJ2-5, with D possibly being TRBD2 (6 bases). This CDR3 contains 15 residues. V dropped 3 bases and J dropped 1 base, with 13 bases sitting between them. Germline CDR1 and CDR2: SGHRS and YFSETQ.

This chain links TRBV9 with TRBJ1-4; the D gene is possibly TRBD1 (5 bases). Germline CDR1 and CDR2: SGDLS and YYNGEE. The CDR3 contains 15 residues. Trimming removed 4 bases at V and 8 bases at J, with 18 bases between. This CDR3 is CASSPRQAKGEKLFF. In DNA, the CDR3 is TGTGCCAGCAGCCCGCGGCAGGCCAAGGGGGAAAAACTGTTTTTT.

The chain couples TRBV7-8 to TRBJ1-4; D possibly corresponds to TRBD1 (5 bases). Germline CDR1 SGHVS, CDR2 FQNEAQ. Trimming left V 3 bases short and J 6 bases short, with 11 bases between. The CDR3 extends over 14 amino acids. The CDR3 here is CASSFDSGHEKLFF. DNA of the CDR3: TGTGCCAGCAGCTTCGACAGTGGTCATGAAAAACTGTTTTTT.